This TCR beta chain was sequenced in a study of blood T cell repertoires in COVID-19. This CDR3 has 16 amino acids. Per the germline V gene, CDR1 is SGHRS and CDR2 is YFSETQ. With 0 bases clipped from V and 5 bases from J, the junction kept 8 bases outside the gene matches. Profiling relied on immunoSEQ multiplex PCR, and the TCRdb table lists in-frame clones only, not all of them. The sample shows about 500,000 clones, 85% to 90% of them seen only once. The genes are TRBV5-1 and TRBJ2-5; 9 bases match TRBD2. This sequence was found in a man between 18 and 29 years old with COVID-19, enrolled during active disease. The sequenced sample was peripheral blood. The CDR3 here is CASSLVASGKGETQYF. In nucleotides, the CDR3 is TGCGCCAGCAGCTTGGTAGCTAGCGGGAAGGGTGAGACCCAGTACTTC.